These 3 T cell receptor beta chains came from one sample sequenced in a study of cytomegalovirus exposure and HLA in healthy donors. 13 Jbeta primers and 60 Vbeta primers were used for the PCR. Here immunoSEQ multiplex PCR was the method, and the copy in TCRdb shows in-frame clones only, minus some. The data contain around 140,000 clones, about 70% of them singletons. The sample comprised PBMCs. The receptors stem from a woman aged 55-69 years in good health and CMV-seropositive.

This clone showed up just a few times. This chain uses TRBV9 with TRBJ2-4, with D perhaps TRBD2 (6 bases). V lost 0 bases and J lost 0, with 10 bases in between. The germline V gene encodes CDR1 SGDLS and CDR2 YYNGEE. The CDR3 is 16 amino acids. The CDR3 bases are TGTGCCAGCAGCGTAGCTGCAGCGGGAGCCAAAAACATTCAGTACTTC. Encoded protein: CASSVAAAGAKNIQYF.

V is TRBV6-6 and J is TRBJ1-2, with a weak D call TRBD1 (5 bases). The CDR3 consists of 13 residues. Trimming removed 5 bases from V and 0 bases from J, with 7 bases in between. CDR1 MNHNY and CDR2 SVGAGI come from the germline V gene (reference sequence). The CDR3 loop reads CASSLTANYGYTF. The CDR3 nucleotides are TGTGCCAGCAGTCTGACAGCTAACTATGGCTACACCTTC.

The chain has TRBV5-1 and TRBJ1-1, with D tentatively TRBD1 (5 bases). The CDR3 has 14 residues. V dropped 0 bases and J dropped 5 bases, with 11 bases sitting between them. CDR1 SGHRS and CDR2 YFSETQ come from the germline V gene. The CDR3 spells CASSLEQGGTEAFF. DNA of the CDR3: TGCGCCAGCAGCTTGGAGCAGGGTGGAACTGAAGCTTTCTTT.